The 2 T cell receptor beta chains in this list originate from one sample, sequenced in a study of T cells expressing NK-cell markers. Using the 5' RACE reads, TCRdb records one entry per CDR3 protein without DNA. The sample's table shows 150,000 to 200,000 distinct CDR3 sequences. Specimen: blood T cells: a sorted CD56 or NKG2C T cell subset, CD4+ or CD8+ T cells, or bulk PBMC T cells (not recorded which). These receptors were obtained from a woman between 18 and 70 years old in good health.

CDR3 loop: CASSQALQGLYEQYF. The J gene is TRBJ2-7, the V gene TRBV4-1. This CDR3 comprises 15 residues. Germline V lookup: CDR1 MGHRA, CDR2 YSYEKL.

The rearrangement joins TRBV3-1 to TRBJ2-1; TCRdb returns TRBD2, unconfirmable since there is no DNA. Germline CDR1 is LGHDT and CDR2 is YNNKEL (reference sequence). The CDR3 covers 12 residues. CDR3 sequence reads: CASSQGTSGKFF.